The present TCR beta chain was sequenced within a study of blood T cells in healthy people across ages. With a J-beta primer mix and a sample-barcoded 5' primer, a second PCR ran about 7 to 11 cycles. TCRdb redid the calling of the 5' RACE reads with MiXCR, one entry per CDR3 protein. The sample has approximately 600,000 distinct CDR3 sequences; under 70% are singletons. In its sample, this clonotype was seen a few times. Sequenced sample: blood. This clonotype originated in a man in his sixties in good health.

CDR3 in DNA: TGCGCCAGCAGCTACCGGACAGATACCATGGGTTCACCCCTCCACTTT. This codes for CASSYRTDTMGSPLHF. This chain links TRBV4-1 with TRBJ1-6; possibly TRBD1 for D (6 bases). This CDR3 contains 16 residues. Trimming took 5 bases from V and 9 from J, leaving 20 bases between them. CDR1 is MGHRA and CDR2 is YSYEKL in the germline V gene.